This T cell receptor beta chain was sequenced in a study of T cell clonality in common variable immunodeficiency. Germline CDR1 reads ENHRY; CDR2 reads SYGVKD. The V gene end was trimmed by 6 bases and the J gene end by 6 bases; junction bases not matched to a gene: 7. The length of the CDR3 is 13 residues. General study results and limits: Common variable immunodeficiency TCR beta sequences reportedly had fewer deletions and N-nucleotide insertions. CVID subjects had higher TCRbeta clonality than healthy controls, most marked in about a third.

This clone was detected many times. The antigen is undetermined. The DNA ends 3 residues before the CDR3 does, and the rest of the CDR3 is filled in from the germline J gene. The method was immunoSEQ multiplex PCR; TCRdb's version includes in-frame clones alone and lacks a portion of them. The profile covers more than 30,000 clones, none occurring a single time. The sequencing input was peripheral blood mononuclear cells. The receptor comes from a person between 18 and 69 years old in good health. The chain uses TRBV10-3 and TRBJ2-7; 8 bases align to TRBD1. CDR3 protein: CAISDGQGGEQYF. The CDR3 bases that were read are TGTGCCATCAGCGACGGACAGGGAGGCGAG.